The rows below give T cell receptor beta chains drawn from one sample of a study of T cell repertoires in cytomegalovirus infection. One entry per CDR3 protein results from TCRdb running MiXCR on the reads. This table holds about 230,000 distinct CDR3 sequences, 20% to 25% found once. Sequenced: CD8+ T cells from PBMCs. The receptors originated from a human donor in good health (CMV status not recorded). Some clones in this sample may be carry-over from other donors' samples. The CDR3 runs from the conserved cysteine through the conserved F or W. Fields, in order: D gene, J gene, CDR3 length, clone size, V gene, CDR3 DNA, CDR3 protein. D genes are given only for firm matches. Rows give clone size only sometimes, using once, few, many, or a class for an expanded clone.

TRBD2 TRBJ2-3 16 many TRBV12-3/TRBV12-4 TGTGCCAGCTTCGATGCCGGGACTAGCGTCGAAGATACGCAGTATTTT CASFDAGTSVEDTQYF
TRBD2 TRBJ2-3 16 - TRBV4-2 TGTGCCAGCAGCCTGCGGGGACTAGCGGGTAACGATACGCAGTATTTT CASSLRGLAGNDTQYF
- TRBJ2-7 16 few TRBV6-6 TGTGCCAGCAGTTACTCGAACTGGGAAGGGGGCTACGAGCAGTACTTC CASSYSNWEGGYEQYF
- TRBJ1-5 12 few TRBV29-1 TGCAGCGTCCGCGGGGTAGGACAGCCCCAGCATTTT CSVRGVGQPQHF
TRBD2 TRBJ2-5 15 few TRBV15 TGTGCCACCAGCCACTCAGCGGGGGGATTGGAGACCCAGTACTTC CATSHSAGGLETQYF
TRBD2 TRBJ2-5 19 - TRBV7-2 TGTGCCAGCAGCTTAGTAGGGGGACTAGCGGGGACGGACCAAGAGACCCAGTACTTC CASSLVGGLAGTDQETQYF
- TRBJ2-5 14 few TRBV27 TGTGCCAGCAGTTCGCAGGGGCTACAAGAGACCCAGTACTTC CASSSQGLQETQYF
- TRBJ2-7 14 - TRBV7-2 TGTGCCAGCAGCTCCCGTCATTGGGAGGAAGAGCAGTACTTC CASSSRHWEEEQYF
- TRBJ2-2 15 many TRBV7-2 TGTGCCAGCAGCCCCGGGACTCCGAACACCGGGGAGCTGTTTTTT CASSPGTPNTGELFF
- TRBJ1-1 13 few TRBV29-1 TGCAGCTCACTCCCGGGAGCTAACACTGAAGCTTTCTTT CSSLPGANTEAFF
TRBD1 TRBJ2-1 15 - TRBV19 TGTGCCAGTAGTATAGATGAGACAGGGTACAATGAGCAGTTCTTC CASSIDETGYNEQFF